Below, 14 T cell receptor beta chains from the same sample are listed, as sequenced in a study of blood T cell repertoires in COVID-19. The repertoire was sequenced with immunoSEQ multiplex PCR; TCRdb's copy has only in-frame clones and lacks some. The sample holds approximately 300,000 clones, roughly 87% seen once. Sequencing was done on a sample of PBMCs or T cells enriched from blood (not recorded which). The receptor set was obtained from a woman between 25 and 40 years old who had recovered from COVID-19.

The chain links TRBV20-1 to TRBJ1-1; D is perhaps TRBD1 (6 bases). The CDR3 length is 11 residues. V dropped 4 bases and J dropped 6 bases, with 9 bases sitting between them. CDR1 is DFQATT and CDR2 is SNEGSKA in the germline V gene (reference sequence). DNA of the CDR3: TGCAGTGCTAAGGGGGTCCCTGAAGCTTTCTTT. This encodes CSAKGVPEAFF.

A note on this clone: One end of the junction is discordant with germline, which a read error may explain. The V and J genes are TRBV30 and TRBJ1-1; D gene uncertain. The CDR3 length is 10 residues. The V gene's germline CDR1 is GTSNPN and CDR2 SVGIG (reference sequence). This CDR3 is CAGRRTEAFF. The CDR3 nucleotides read TGTGCCGGGAGGAGGACTGAAGCTTTCTTT. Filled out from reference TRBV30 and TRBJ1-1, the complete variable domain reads SQTIHQWPATLVQPVGSPLSLECTVEGTSNPNLYWYRQAAGRGLQLLFYSVGIGQISSEVPQNLSASRPQDRQFILSSKKLLLSDSGFYLCAGRRTEAFFGQGTRLTVV.

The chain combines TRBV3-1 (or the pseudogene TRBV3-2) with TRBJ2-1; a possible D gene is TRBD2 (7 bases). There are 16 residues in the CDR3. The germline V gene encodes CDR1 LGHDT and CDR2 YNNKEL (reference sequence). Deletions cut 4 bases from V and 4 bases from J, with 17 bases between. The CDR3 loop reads CASSPPSGGPYNEQFF. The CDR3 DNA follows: TGTGCCAGCAGCCCGCCCTCCGGGGGGCCGTACAATGAGCAGTTCTTC.

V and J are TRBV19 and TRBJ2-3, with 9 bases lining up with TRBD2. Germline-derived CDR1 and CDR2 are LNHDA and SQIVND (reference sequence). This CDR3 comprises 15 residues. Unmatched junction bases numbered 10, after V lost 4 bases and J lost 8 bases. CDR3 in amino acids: CASSTGLAGGPTQYF. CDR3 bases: TGTGCCAGTAGTACGGGTTTGGCGGGGGGGCCTACGCAGTATTTT.

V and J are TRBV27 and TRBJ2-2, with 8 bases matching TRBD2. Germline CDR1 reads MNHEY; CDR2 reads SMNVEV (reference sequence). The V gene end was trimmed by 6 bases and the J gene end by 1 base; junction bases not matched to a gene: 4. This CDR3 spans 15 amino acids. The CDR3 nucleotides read TGTGCCAGCAGCTGGGCGGGGGGGAACACCGGGGAGCTGTTTTTT. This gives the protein CASSWAGGNTGELFF.

For the CDR3, the DNA is TGTGCCAGCAGTCCGAACCCCGGGACAGGGAATGGCTACACCTTC. It specifies CASSPNPGTGNGYTF. The genes are TRBV27 and TRBJ1-2, with 9 bases identical to TRBD1. V was pared by 5 bases and J by 6 bases, with 10 bases of the junction left unmatched. In germline, CDR1 is MNHEY, CDR2 SMNVEV (reference sequence). This CDR3 is built from 15 residues.

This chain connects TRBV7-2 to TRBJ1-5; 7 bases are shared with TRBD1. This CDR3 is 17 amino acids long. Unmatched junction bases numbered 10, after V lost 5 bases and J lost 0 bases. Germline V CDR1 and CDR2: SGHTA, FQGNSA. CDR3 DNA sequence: TGTGCCAGCAGCCCCGACAGGGAAAGTTATAGCAATCAGCCCCAGCATTTT. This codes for CASSPDRESYSNQPQHF.

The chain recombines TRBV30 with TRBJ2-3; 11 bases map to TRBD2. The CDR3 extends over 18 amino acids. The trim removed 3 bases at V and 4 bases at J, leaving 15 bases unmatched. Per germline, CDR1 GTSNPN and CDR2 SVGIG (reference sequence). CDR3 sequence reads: CAWSLTRTSGRYADTQYF. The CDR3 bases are TGTGCCTGGAGCTTAACCCGGACTAGCGGGCGGTATGCAGATACGCAGTATTTT.

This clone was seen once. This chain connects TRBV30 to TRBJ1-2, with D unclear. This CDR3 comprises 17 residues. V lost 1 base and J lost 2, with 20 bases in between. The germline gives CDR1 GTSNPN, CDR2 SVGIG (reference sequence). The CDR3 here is CAWSAGSSKASNYGYTF. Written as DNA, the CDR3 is TGTGCCTGGAGTGCCGGGAGCTCGAAGGCCTCCAACTATGGCTACACCTTC.

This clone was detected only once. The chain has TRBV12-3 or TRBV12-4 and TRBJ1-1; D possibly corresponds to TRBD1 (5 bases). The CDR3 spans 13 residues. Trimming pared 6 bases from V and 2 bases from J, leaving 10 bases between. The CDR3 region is CASRRQLNTEAFF. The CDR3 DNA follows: TGTGCCAGCAGAAGACAGCTAAACACTGAAGCTTTCTTT.

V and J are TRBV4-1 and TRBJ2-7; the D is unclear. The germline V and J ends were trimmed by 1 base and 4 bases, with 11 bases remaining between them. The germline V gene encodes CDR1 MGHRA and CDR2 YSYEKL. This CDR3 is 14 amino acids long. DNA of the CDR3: TGCGCCAGCAGCCAAGCAGGCCAGGCTTACGAGCAGTACTTC. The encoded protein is CASSQAGQAYEQYF.

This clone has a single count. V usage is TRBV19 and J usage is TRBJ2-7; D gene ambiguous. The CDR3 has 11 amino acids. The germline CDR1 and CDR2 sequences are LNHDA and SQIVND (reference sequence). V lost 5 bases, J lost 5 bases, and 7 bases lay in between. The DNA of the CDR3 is TGTGCCAGTAGTGACTGGGACGAGCAGTACTTC. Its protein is CASSDWDEQYF.

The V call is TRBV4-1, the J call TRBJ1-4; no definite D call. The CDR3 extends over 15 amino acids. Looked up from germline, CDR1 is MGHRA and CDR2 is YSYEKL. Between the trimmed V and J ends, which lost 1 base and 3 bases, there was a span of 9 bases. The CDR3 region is CASSQAVTSNEKLFF. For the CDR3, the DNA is TGCGCCAGCAGCCAAGCGGTGACTTCTAATGAAAAACTGTTTTTT.

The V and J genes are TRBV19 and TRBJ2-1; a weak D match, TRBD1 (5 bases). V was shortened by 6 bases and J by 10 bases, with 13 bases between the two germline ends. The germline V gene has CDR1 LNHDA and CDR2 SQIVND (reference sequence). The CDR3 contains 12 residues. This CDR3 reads CASRQDTWEQFF. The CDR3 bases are TGTGCCAGTAGACAGGACACCTGGGAGCAGTTCTTC.